This T cell receptor (beta chain) was recovered during a study of T cell responses to AZD1222 COVID-19 vaccine. For the study at large: The analysis combined second doses at about 4 or about 12 weeks.

Study-wide results and limits: Females outnumbered males among donors, who were mostly white British; clonal diversity was possibly underestimated. Just a handful of AZD1222 recipients tested seropositive at baseline.

About this clone: Its antigen is currently unknown.

The ends lost 9 bases at V and 5 bases at J; junction bases unmatched: 9. The CDR3 runs 14 residues. Looked up from germline, CDR1 is ENHRY and CDR2 is SYGVKD. The method was immunoSEQ multiplex PCR; TCRdb's version includes in-frame clones alone and lacks a portion of them. The sample carries about 93,000 clones, around 85% recorded once. This clonotype was sampled from an adult in good health. The rearrangement joins TRBV10-3 to TRBJ2-7; TRBD1 aligns across 11 bases. The sequences come from peripheral blood, collected on day 0 of AZD1222 vaccination. The CDR3, as DNA: TGTGCCATTCGTACCCCGGGACAGGGGGACGAGCAGTACTTC. Protein product: CAIRTPGQGDEQYF.